These 8 T cell receptor beta chains came from one sample sequenced in a study of identifying expanded T cells in peripheral blood. Generated by immunoSEQ multiplex PCR, the TCRdb table keeps only in-frame clones and is missing some. The sample lists over 45,000 clones, approximately 80% occurring once. Material for sequencing was blood. All receptors come from a person between 18 and 75 years old in good health.

This chain links TRBV27 with TRBJ2-2; D is possibly TRBD1 (5 bases). The germline V and J ends were trimmed by 5 bases and 7 bases, with 11 bases remaining between them. The V gene's germline CDR1 is MNHEY and CDR2 SMNVEV (reference sequence). This CDR3 contains 13 residues. CDR3 sequence reads: CASSKQENGELFF. DNA of the CDR3: TGTGCCAGCAGTAAACAGGAGAACGGGGAGCTGTTTTTT.

V is TRBV2 and J is TRBJ1-1, with 11 bases fitting TRBD1. The CDR3 has 13 residues. Trimming took 9 bases from V and 4 from J; bases not matched to a gene: 4. Germline V gives CDR1 SNHLY, CDR2 FYNNEI. This chain's CDR3 is CARGDRGSTEAFF. In nucleotides, the CDR3 is TGTGCCAGAGGGGACAGGGGGTCCACTGAAGCTTTCTTT.

The rearrangement uses TRBV5-1 and TRBJ2-5; 8 nucleotides agree with TRBD2. CDR1 and CDR2 (germline): SGHRS, YFSETQ. The CDR3 is 15 amino acids. Unmatched junction bases numbered 8, after V lost 5 bases and J lost 2 bases. CDR3 nucleotides: TGCGCCAGCAGTCCGGGAGGGCCGAGGCAAGAGACCCAGTACTTC. Protein: CASSPGGPRQETQYF. Using reference TRBV5-1 and TRBJ2-5 for the parts outside the CDR3, the full variable domain is KAGVTQTPRYLIKTRGQQVTLSCSPISGHRSVSWYQQTPGQGLQFLFEYFSETQRNKGNFPGRFSGRQFSNSRSEMNVSTLELGDSALYLCASSPGGPRQETQYFGPGTRLLVL.

V gene TRBV30 combines with J gene TRBJ2-7; tentatively, D is TRBD2 (6 bases). The CDR3 length is 14 residues. Germline V gene sequence: CDR1 GTSNPN, CDR2 SVGIG (reference sequence). Trimming removed 0 bases at V and 3 bases at J, with 12 bases between. DNA of the CDR3: TGTGCCTGGAGTGTAAGGCAGGGACTCTACGAGCAGTACTTC. This encodes CAWSVRQGLYEQYF. The full variable domain, completed using reference TRBV30 and TRBJ2-7, is SQTIHQWPATLVQPVGSPLSLECTVEGTSNPNLYWYRQAAGRGLQLLFYSVGIGQISSEVPQNLSASRPQDRQFILSSKKLLLSDSGFYLCAWSVRQGLYEQYFGPGTRLTVT.

The chain joins TRBV5-4 to TRBJ2-7, with D tentatively TRBD1 or TRBD2 (5 bases each). Germline-derived CDR1 and CDR2 are SGHNT and YYREEE (reference sequence). The CDR3 runs 13 residues. Trimming removed 1 base at V and 5 bases at J, with 10 bases between. Here the CDR3 reads CASSLLGDHEQYF. CDR3 sequence (DNA): TGTGCCAGCAGCTTGCTGGGGGATCACGAGCAGTACTTC.

This chain uses TRBV7-9 with TRBJ1-3; D unresolved. The CDR3 is made up of 15 amino acids. V shed 1 base and J shed 4 bases, with 11 bases lying between them. Germline-derived CDR1 and CDR2 are SEHNR and FQNEAQ (reference sequence). CDR3 nucleotides: TGTGCCAGCAGCTTAGTGTCTGGATACGGAAACACCATATATTTT. Residues: CASSLVSGYGNTIYF.

This chain connects TRBV5-1 to TRBJ1-3, with 10 bases lining up with TRBD1. Germline V CDR1 and CDR2: SGHRS, YFSETQ. The CDR3 length is 16 residues. The V segment lost 6 bases and the J segment 4 bases; nucleotides outside the gene matches: 10. This CDR3 is CASKPGQGGFGNTIYF. In nucleotides, the CDR3 is TGCGCCAGCAAACCCGGACAGGGGGGTTTCGGAAACACCATATATTTT.

The rearrangement uses TRBV29-1 and TRBJ2-5; D uncertain. This CDR3 contains 13 residues. Between the trimmed V and J ends, which lost 5 bases and 9 bases, there was a span of 19 bases. Germline V gene data show CDR1 as SQVTM and CDR2 as ANQGSEA. Here the CDR3 DNA reads TGCAGCGTTTCACCTGGAAACCATCGGGCCCAGTACTTC. It encodes CSVSPGNHRAQYF.